This TCR beta chain was identified during a study of cytomegalovirus exposure and HLA in healthy donors (TCRdb year 2017). Notes on the research overall: In an earlier analysis of roughly 500 of the donors, about 260 Gb of sequence data and some 120 million unique TCR beta sequences from about 180 million T cells were reported. An early release that covered about 600 HLA-typed donors contained approximately 300 gigabases of sequencing data and approximately 85 million unique TCR sequences. Of the approximately 400 genotyped donors, about 80% fell in the genetic ancestry cluster associated with self-reported Caucasian donors. The aim of the study was to test whether cataloging public T cell receptors could identify signatures of past pathogen exposure. The study profiled the T cell repertoires of 550 to 700 subjects by immunosequencing and related them to cytomegalovirus serostatus. A separate validation cohort of 100 to 150 different subjects was used in addition to the approximately 700-subject first cohort. High-throughput TCR immunosequencing, statistical association of individual TCRs with disease status, and machine learning were combined to predict cytomegalovirus infection status. To study patterns of TCR occurrence, a later analysis re-analyzed previously published TCR beta repertoires from 600 to 750 donors and added high-resolution HLA genotyping. The later analysis used no new phenotypic data to find candidate immune exposures, relying instead on TCR beta sequences and their occurrence across donors. To decide whether each TCR beta V gene segment behaved as functional or pseudogenic, an earlier analysis of several hundred of the donors relied on high-throughput TCR beta sequencing. Alongside the repertoire data, information on donor age, sex, ethnicity and CMV serostatus was compiled. A later genetic analysis took genome-wide SNP genotypes for about 55% of the 666 donors and used that subset as a discovery cohort. All discovery cohort repertoires had been generated using a single sequencing platform. Both class I and class II loci were covered by HLA typing, at four-digit resolution. Typing coverage differed by locus: A, B, C, DRB1 and DQB1 were typed in roughly 620-630 donors, DQA1 in about 500, DPA1 in nearly 610, and DPB1 in 472. Roughly five DR-DQ haplotypes were treated as single units for association and clustering because of strong linkage in the cohort. Among about 390 genotyped donors of the cohort, an average of around 240,000 unique TCR beta nucleotide sequences were sequenced per donor, roughly 18% of them non-productive.

Comment on this clone: The antigen this receptor binds is unknown. There are no base qualities to consult, and no much larger clone falls within one base.

Cut back by 6 bases and 8 bases, the V and J ends lie 13 bases apart. CDR1 and CDR2, per the germline V gene, are SNHLY and FYNNEI. Its CDR3 holds 12 amino acids, cysteine through phenylalanine. Of the read, only the CDR3 DNA is kept; its 36 bases are in frame from base 1. Study-wide conclusions, independent of this receptor: A later genetic analysis reported fewer N-insertions in productive TCRs among donors in an Asian-associated ancestry cluster than the approximately 670-donor mean. In a later genetic analysis, a missense DCLRE1C variant was associated with V-gene and J-gene trimming of TCR beta chains, and the association was replicated in an independent cohort. This cohort had only TCR beta chains sequenced, and the lack of alpha or paired-chain data limited which features could be detected. Correlated functional status among segregating V segments might reflect linkage disequilibrium, but an unknown experimental factor could not be ruled out. In both the original and validation cohorts, the classifier was reported to diagnose cytomegalovirus status with high specificity and sensitivity. Because counts were too low, roughly 16 rarely observed V segments, including chromosome 9 orphons, were left out of the earlier analysis of a few hundred of the donors. When HLA alleles, especially DR and DQ, strongly co-occurred, attributing TCR associations to individual alleles was difficult. HLA typing was unavailable for some donors at each locus, so association tests used only the typed subset. A group of highly shared sequence variants was considered likely to be a technical artifact of the sequencing pipeline. Most CMV-associated TCR beta chains appeared to be HLA-restricted in a later analysis, and the HLA associations seemed to be driven largely by CMV exposure. In a later analysis, TCR association rates were found to vary across HLA loci, with the most associated TCRs seen for DRB1 alleles and the fewest for HLA-C alleles. At a false discovery rate of 0.05, a later analysis linked 15,000 to 20,000 TCR beta sequences to specific HLA alleles. Most TCR sequences were seen in very few donors, while some public TCRs were found in many individuals. Several of the top co-occurrence clusters appeared to be linked to parvovirus B19, influenza, CMV and Epstein-Barr virus, according to a later analysis. A further reported finding was that TCR beta sequences accurately predicted the HLA-A and HLA-B alleles for most subjects in the first cohort. The study listed over 150 TCR beta chains as associated with cytomegalovirus. It was suggested by the authors that the approach could potentially be generalized to other disease states and immunological phenotypes. A few of the identified cytomegalovirus-associated TCR beta chains were confirmed in vitro to be specific for cytomegalovirus antigens. In a later analysis, HLA-associated TCR beta chains were found to be more clonally expanded and to have lower generation probabilities than equally common non-associated chains. The 87-base-pair reads could not distinguish some IMGT-functional V segments, including TRBV6-2 and TRBV6-3, so those segments were excluded. Roughly uniform sequencing depth across donors was assumed in presence/absence analyses, although this assumption may not hold. Broadly in line with IMGT annotations, most TCR beta V segments showed up in productive rearrangements about 90% or about 30% of the time in an earlier analysis of a few hundred of the donors. Immune exposure information for the cohort was limited to CMV serostatus.

Receptors were amplified or captured by the immunoSEQ multiplex PCR assay. The multiplex PCR relied on a mix of 60 forward primers for TCR Vbeta segments and 13 reverse primers for TCR Jbeta segments. Amplification of the CDR3 region of rearranged TCR beta genes was performed with a multiplex PCR assay on genomic DNA. Amplified TCR beta libraries were sequenced as 87-base-pair reads on the Illumina HiSeq System. For the original study's pipeline: Across the 600 to 700 repertoires, a later analysis counted some 81 million unique TCR beta chains, 9 million to 14 million of which were shared by at least two donors. To remove PCR and sequencing errors, raw reads were error-corrected and collapsed into unique sequences using a nearest-neighbor algorithm that merged closely related sequences. Alignment of CDR3 sequences to IMGT reference sequences was used to assign V, D and J gene segments. Each retained sequence needed at least a six-nucleotide match to both a V gene segment and a J gene segment. A rearrangement was called productive if the CDR3 had no stop codons and remained in frame with V and J, and every other rearrangement was called non-productive. Following IMGT convention, CDR3 was defined as the stretch from the second conserved V-encoded cysteine to the conserved J-encoded phenylalanine. The earlier analysis of about 560 of the donors excluded any sequence lacking an unambiguous match to a single V gene segment. In an earlier analysis of some 590 of the donors, V segments were called functional above 56.7% productive rearrangements and were called segregating when the between-donor standard deviation exceeded 5%. A statistical classification framework was built for diagnosing cytomegalovirus status from the catalog of TCR beta chain sequences. In a later analysis, V and J genes were assigned by comparing TCR nucleotide sequences against IMGT/GENE-DB human TR gene sequences. Using the TCRdist pipeline, a later analysis assigned CDR3 sequences along with most-parsimonious VDJ recombination scenarios. In a later analysis, every TCR beta chain was defined by the combination of its CDR3 amino acid sequence and its V-gene family, and reads without a unique V-gene family were dropped. In a later analysis, fewer than 600 highly shared, low-generation-probability nucleotide sequences were removed to address suspected cross-contamination and a sequencing artifact. In a later analysis, a clonal expansion index was calculated for each public chain from normalized within-repertoire ranks of inferred template counts. In a later analysis, generation probabilities were computed using a VDJ recombination model fitted to out-of-frame rearrangements, and the results were checked against IGoR. Hypergeometric tests were used in a later analysis to score TCR-TCR, TCR-HLA and TCR-CMV co-occurrence, with a repertoire-size bias correction applied to the TCR pairs. A later analysis estimated false discovery rates by permuting HLA or CMV assignments 20 times. A later analysis grouped co-occurring TCRs with DBSCAN, adding TCRdist sequence similarity when clustering within HLA-allele-positive subsets. Repertoires with fewer than 30,000 or more than 120,000 public chains, plus five repertoires with anomalous nucleotide sharing, were excluded from co-occurrence clustering. TCRdb took this table from immuneACCESS and kept in-frame rearrangements with V and J called. Such tables lack part of the clones; where checked against another copy, unresolved V genes explain under half of the gap, and the rest is unexplained. V, J and clone size are those of that table, while D and trimming were read from the DNA. This sample has 180,000 or so clones in its table, and 78% of those were observed once. Jointly, the top ten make up approximately 2.9% of the sample.

The cohort comprised around 700 healthy bone marrow donors. All cohort members were sampled while nominally healthy, although unrecorded immune exposures were likely present. The donor tested CMV seronegative and was one of the 352 seronegative cohort members. Every donor gave a peripheral blood sample, and the peripheral blood mononuclear cells from that sample were used for TCR beta sequencing. The Qiagen DNeasy Blood Extraction Kit was used to extract genomic DNA from the blood cell samples. The chain is made from TRBV2 and TRBJ1-2, with the D segment identity uncertain. What was sequenced was PBMCs. The clonotype originates from a female donor in good health and CMV-seronegative. The nucleotide sequence reads as follows: TGTGCCAGCAGCGGGGAGGCAAAGGGCTACACCTTC. This translates into CASSGEAKGYTF.